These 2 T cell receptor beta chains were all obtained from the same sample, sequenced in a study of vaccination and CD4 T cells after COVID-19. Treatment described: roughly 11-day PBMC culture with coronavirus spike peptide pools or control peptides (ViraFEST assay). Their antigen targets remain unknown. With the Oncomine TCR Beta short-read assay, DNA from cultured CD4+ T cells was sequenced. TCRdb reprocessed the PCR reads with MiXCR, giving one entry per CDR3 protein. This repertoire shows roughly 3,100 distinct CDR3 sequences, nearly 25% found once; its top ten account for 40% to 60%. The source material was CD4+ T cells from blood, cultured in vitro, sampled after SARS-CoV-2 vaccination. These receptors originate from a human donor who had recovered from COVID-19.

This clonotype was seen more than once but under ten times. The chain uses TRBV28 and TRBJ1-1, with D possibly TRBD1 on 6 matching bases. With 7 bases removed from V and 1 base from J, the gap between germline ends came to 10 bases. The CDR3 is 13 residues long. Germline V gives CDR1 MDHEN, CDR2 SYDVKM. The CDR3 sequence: CASTGDKNTEAFF. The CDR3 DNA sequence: TGTGCCAGCACCGGGGACAAGAACACTGAAGCTTTCTTT.

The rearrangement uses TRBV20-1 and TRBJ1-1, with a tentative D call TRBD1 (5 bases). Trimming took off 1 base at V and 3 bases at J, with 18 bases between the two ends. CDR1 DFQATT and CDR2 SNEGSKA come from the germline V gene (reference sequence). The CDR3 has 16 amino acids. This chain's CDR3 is CSARGPGGRRDTEAFF. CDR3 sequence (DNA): TGCAGTGCTAGAGGGCCGGGGGGAAGGAGGGACACTGAAGCTTTCTTT.